This TCR beta chain was identified in a study of blood T cell repertoires in COVID-19. As for the study in general: Acute and convalescent COVID-19 specimens originated in the United States, Italy and Spain.

Seattle patient enrollment occurred during active infection, with longitudinal follow-up thereafter. Authors' methods: Estimates of nucleated cell counts were drawn from the amplification of reference gene primers. TCRdb's copy holds only in-frame clones and misses some; the assay was immunoSEQ multiplex PCR. V, J and clone size derive from that table, while D and trimming were established from the DNA sequence. The data show 200,000 or so clones, over 75% seen once. CDR1 and CDR2 from the germline V gene are LNHDA and SQIVND (reference sequence). Germline trimming cut 6 bases from V and 5 bases from J; bases unmatched to any gene: 8. The CDR3 sequence is 14 residues long.

The sequencing input was peripheral blood. The sequence was collected from a man between 45 and 60 years old with COVID-19, enrolled during active disease. The chain couples TRBV19 to TRBJ1-1, with TRBD1 matching 8 bases. The CDR3 here is CASSRRGRGTEAFF. CDR3 DNA sequence: TGTGCCAGTAGCCGCAGGGGGCGCGGGACTGAAGCTTTCTTT.